These T cell receptor beta chains were read from a single sample in a study of blood T cell repertoires in COVID-19. Clones were read by immunoSEQ multiplex PCR, and TCRdb kept only the in-frame ones, dropping some. Altogether roughly 100,000 clones are present, about 91% being singletons, with the ten largest covering roughly 17%. The sequenced sample was peripheral blood. These receptors were collected from a man between 50 and 59 years old with acute or convalescent COVID-19. The CDR3 runs from the conserved cysteine through the conserved F or W.

>TRBV7-2|TRBJ1-5
CASSIEGYRGFSNQPQHF
>TRBV6-5|TRBJ2-7
CASRGTGGAYEQYF
>TRBV7-2|TRBJ2-5
CASSPGLYLPQYF
>TRBV20-1|TRBJ2-7
CSARERSEQYF
>TRBV2|TRBJ1-5
CASSGTGGTNQPQHF
>TRBV10-3|TRBJ1-3
CAISKGGDTIYF
>TRBV30|TRBJ1-2
CALTILPGDGYTF
>TRBV28|TRBJ2-1
CASSSDRVTYNEQFF
>TRBV18|TRBJ1-5
CASSPGQTKNQPQHF
>TRBV7-9|TRBJ1-1
CASSSSAGLNTEAFF
>TRBV29-1|TRBJ2-1
CSVEGSDSYNEQFF
>TRBV7-9|TRBJ1-5
CASSNLSGAGSPQHF
>TRBV4-1|TRBJ2-5
CASSQVGTGSQTQYF
>TRBV20-1|TRBJ2-3
CSASAQDTQYF
>TRBV4-2|TRBJ1-5
CASSQAQNSNQPQHF
>TRBV2|TRBJ1-3
CASSLLSHSGNTIYF
>TRBV20-1|TRBJ1-1
CSASPPGRGGAFF
>TRBV11-3|TRBJ2-3
CASGPGSTDTQYF
>TRBV12-3/TRBV12-4|TRBJ1-2
CASLLQGTGGYTF
>TRBV6-5|TRBJ2-5
CASYSGGAEETQYF
>TRBV19|TRBJ1-5
CASSVHTYGNQPQHF
>TRBV19|TRBJ1-1
CASRGQGVTEAFF
>TRBV27|TRBJ1-2
CASSFSFEGTGYTF
>TRBV11-3|TRBJ2-1
CASSLAPTYNEQFF
>TRBV5-1|TRBJ1-3
CASSLGQGTGNTIYF
>TRBV7-2|TRBJ2-1
CASSYGWSSYNEQFF
>TRBV11-2|TRBJ2-7
CASTLAGTGIYEQYF
>TRBV5-1|TRBJ2-7
CASSIRGSQGSEQYF
>TRBV9|TRBJ2-2
CASSVGRTGNTGELFF
>TRBV5-1|TRBJ1-2
CASSGGTGTYGYTF
>TRBV30|TRBJ1-2
CAWSVTRSGYTF
>TRBV3-1/TRBV3-2|TRBJ1-3
CASSPRRGLIDTIYF
>TRBV3-1/TRBV3-2|TRBJ2-3
CASSQVKILARATDTQYF
>TRBV19|TRBJ2-7
CASTIGLSSSYEQYF
>TRBV15|TRBJ2-5
CATSRVSGHQETQYF
>TRBV6-5|TRBJ2-3
CASKLAGGTDTQYF
>TRBV5-4|TRBJ1-2
CASSLGERGYGYTF
>TRBV7-9|TRBJ1-3
CASSPGTGTGNTIYF
>TRBV19|TRBJ2-1
CASSRTRDRLYNEQFF
>TRBV27|TRBJ2-7
CASSLSPDSKGEQYF
>TRBV7-9|TRBJ1-5
CASSSQSDFGRPQHF
>TRBV20-1|TRBJ1-1
CSASSGRGRTEAFF
>TRBV19|TRBJ2-7
CASGQGVYEQYF
>TRBV28|TRBJ1-4
CASSPTSSRGKLFF
>TRBV7-8|TRBJ2-4
CASSLTRENIQYF
>TRBV11-2|TRBJ1-1
CASSSFGYTEAFF
>TRBV3-1/TRBV3-2|TRBJ2-3
CASSQAGHTPWGQGVGTDTQYF